This is a list of T cell receptor beta chains from one sample in a study of blood T cell repertoires in COVID-19. Here immunoSEQ multiplex PCR was the method, and the copy in TCRdb shows in-frame clones only, minus some. The table lists roughly 180,000 clones, 80% to 90% of them singletons. Sequences were obtained from peripheral blood. The source of these receptors is a man aged 70 or older with active or convalescent COVID-19. CDR3s include the opening cysteine and the closing phenylalanine or tryptophan. The order of the fields is D gene, V gene, clone size, J gene, CDR3 protein, CDR3 DNA. D genes are given only for firm matches. Only part of the rows carry a size: once, few, many, or a class if the clone is expanded.

D: -
V: TRBV5-1
size: once
J: TRBJ2-3
CDR3: CASSLDGSTDTQYF
DNA: TGCGCCAGCAGCTTGGACGGTAGCACAGATACGCAGTATTTT

D: TRBD1
V: TRBV19
size: -
J: TRBJ1-2
CDR3: CASSTKQGAFFSGYTF
DNA: TGTGCCAGTAGTACAAAACAGGGGGCTTTTTTCAGTGGCTACACCTTC

D: TRBD2
V: TRBV5-6
size: -
J: TRBJ2-3
CDR3: CASSSTLLAATDTQYF
DNA: TGTGCCAGCAGCTCGACCCTACTAGCGGCCACAGATACGCAGTATTTT

D: -
V: TRBV15
size: once
J: TRBJ2-1
CDR3: CATSRPDSRSYNEQFF
DNA: TGTGCCACCAGCAGACCGGACAGTCGCTCCTACAATGAGCAGTTCTTC

D: -
V: TRBV5-1
size: -
J: TRBJ2-2
CDR3: CASSLSRLASGELFF
DNA: TGCGCCAGCAGCTTGTCGAGGCTAGCCAGCGGGGAGCTGTTTTTT

D: TRBD2
V: TRBV7-8
size: -
J: TRBJ2-2
CDR3: CASSLLTGGYTGELFF
DNA: TGTGCCAGCAGCTTGCTTACGGGGGGGTACACCGGGGAGCTGTTTTTT

D: TRBD2
V: TRBV10-2
size: few
J: TRBJ2-1
CDR3: CASSESAGFSGGANEQFF
DNA: TGCGCCAGCAGTGAGTCGGCGGGCTTTAGCGGGGGGGCCAATGAGCAGTTCTTC

D: TRBD1
V: TRBV19
size: -
J: TRBJ2-2
CDR3: CASSTPQGANTGELFF
DNA: TGTGCCAGTAGTACCCCACAGGGGGCAAATACCGGGGAGCTGTTTTTT

D: TRBD2
V: TRBV10-2
size: -
J: TRBJ2-3
CDR3: CASRLGRGADTQYF
DNA: TGCGCCAGCAGGCTCGGACGGGGGGCAGATACGCAGTATTTT

D: TRBD1
V: TRBV18
size: -
J: TRBJ1-2
CDR3: CASSPPARGKGYTF
DNA: TGTGCCAGCTCACCACCGGCCAGGGGGAAAGGCTACACCTTC

D: TRBD1
V: TRBV29-1
size: -
J: TRBJ1-1
CDR3: CSVRTGATEAFF
DNA: TGCAGCGTCCGGACAGGGGCCACTGAAGCTTTCTTT

D: -
V: TRBV20-1
size: -
J: TRBJ1-5
CDR3: CSAAGDQPQHF
DNA: TGCAGTGCCGCGGGGGATCAGCCCCAGCATTTT

D: -
V: TRBV11-2
size: -
J: TRBJ2-5
CDR3: CASSPHEVGRETQYF
DNA: TGTGCCAGCAGCCCCCATGAGGTTGGGAGGGAGACCCAGTACTTC

D: TRBD1
V: TRBV19
size: few
J: TRBJ1-2
CDR3: CASSNLPGQGVYTF
DNA: TGTGCCAGTAGTAACCTACCGGGACAGGGTGTCTACACCTTC

D: TRBD1
V: TRBV9
size: -
J: TRBJ2-1
CDR3: CASSPGQGINEQFF
DNA: TGTGCCAGCAGCCCGGGACAGGGGATAAATGAGCAGTTCTTC

D: TRBD1
V: TRBV7-2
size: few
J: TRBJ1-2
CDR3: CASSLVGQANYGYTF
DNA: TGTGCCAGCAGCTTAGTCGGACAGGCTAACTATGGCTACACCTTC

D: TRBD1
V: TRBV5-4
size: -
J: TRBJ2-3
CDR3: CASSPTRTGYTDTQYF
DNA: TGTGCCAGCAGCCCAACTCGGACAGGGTACACAGATACGCAGTATTTT

D: -
V: TRBV7-2
size: -
J: TRBJ1-2
CDR3: CASSLGVSNYGYTF
DNA: TGTGCCAGCAGCCTCGGGGTATCTAACTATGGCTACACCTTC

D: -
V: TRBV7-2
size: -
J: TRBJ2-7
CDR3: CASSTRRGVPYEQYF
DNA: TGTGCCAGCAGCACCCGCCGAGGAGTCCCCTACGAGCAGTACTTC

D: TRBD2
V: TRBV7-2
size: -
J: TRBJ2-1
CDR3: CASSSRGGYEQFF
DNA: TGTGCCAGCAGCAGCCGGGGGGGATATGAGCAGTTCTTC

D: -
V: TRBV10-2
size: -
J: TRBJ1-5
CDR3: CASSGENQPQHF
DNA: TGCGCCAGCAGTGGGGAGAATCAGCCCCAGCATTTT

D: -
V: TRBV10-2
size: -
J: TRBJ1-2
CDR3: CASNPSRGYGYTF
DNA: TGCGCCAGCAACCCCTCTCGAGGCTATGGCTACACCTTC

D: -
V: TRBV2
size: -
J: TRBJ2-3
CDR3: CASAVQGSGADTQYF
DNA: TGTGCCAGCGCCGTGCAGGGGTCAGGCGCAGATACGCAGTATTTT

D: TRBD2
V: TRBV27
size: -
J: TRBJ2-1
CDR3: CASSLSGLAGGVGEQFF
DNA: TGTGCCAGCAGTTTATCGGGCCTAGCGGGGGGCGTGGGTGAGCAGTTCTTC

D: TRBD1
V: TRBV5-1
size: -
J: TRBJ2-2
CDR3: CASSLVRGPGELFF
DNA: TGCGCCAGCAGCTTGGTCAGGGGGCCCGGGGAGCTGTTTTTT

D: TRBD1
V: TRBV5-1
size: -
J: TRBJ1-1
CDR3: CASSRGQGGTEAFF
DNA: TGCGCCAGCAGCAGGGGACAGGGGGGCACTGAAGCTTTCTTT

D: TRBD2
V: TRBV6-5
size: -
J: TRBJ2-1
CDR3: CASIPTSGGYNEQFF
DNA: TGTGCCAGCATCCCTACTAGCGGGGGCTACAATGAGCAGTTCTTC

D: TRBD2
V: TRBV3-1/TRBV3-2
size: -
J: TRBJ2-1
CDR3: CASSQVGGRANEQFF
DNA: TGTGCCAGCAGCCAAGTCGGCGGGAGGGCCAATGAGCAGTTCTTC

D: -
V: TRBV11-2
size: -
J: TRBJ2-1
CDR3: CASSFSRSTRAPSYNEQFF
DNA: TGTGCCAGCAGCTTTAGTCGGTCCACGCGGGCCCCCTCCTACAATGAGCAGTTCTTC

D: TRBD1
V: TRBV18
size: once
J: TRBJ2-3
CDR3: CASSSETGGASGGITDTQYF
DNA: TGTGCCAGCTCATCCGAGACAGGGGGCGCGAGTGGTGGAATCACAGATACGCAGTATTTT

D: TRBD2
V: TRBV24-1
size: -
J: TRBJ2-7
CDR3: CATSDTDEFGREQYF
DNA: TGTGCCACCAGTGACACGGACGAGTTCGGGAGGGAGCAGTACTTC

D: TRBD2
V: TRBV2
size: -
J: TRBJ2-2
CDR3: CASSGGTSGRALSGELFF
DNA: TGTGCCAGCAGTGGGGGGACTAGCGGGAGGGCCTTATCCGGGGAGCTGTTTTTT

D: -
V: TRBV28
size: -
J: TRBJ2-4
CDR3: CASSLTGLAKNIQYF
DNA: TGTGCCAGCAGTTTGACAGGTCTCGCCAAAAACATTCAGTACTTC